This entry is about one TCR beta chain. Its antigen is not known. Sequencing of TCR beta drew on CD8+ and CD4+ T cells from blood. While CD8+ and CD4+ T cells were isolated negatively, TEMRA cells were enriched by FACS. This sample was taken from a study of CD8 T cells in Susac syndrome. Study-wide results and caveats: It was acknowledged by the study that relatively few individuals were included in its TCR sequencing and HLA analysis.

CDR3 length equals 14 residues. The V and J ends lost 1 base and 3 bases respectively, with 10 bases between them. Random hexamers primed reverse transcription of about 0.5 to 1 ug RNA. The TCR beta CDR3 was amplified by immunoSEQ multiplex PCR across 54 Vbeta, 13 Jbeta. TCRdb analysed the immunoSEQ multiplex PCR reads with MiXCR anew, one entry per CDR3 protein. The sample lists around 200,000 distinct CDR3 sequences, 95% occurring once. The chain has TRBV12-3 or TRBV12-4 and TRBJ2-7; D is unclear. Specimen: CD4+ T cells from PBMCs. The clonotype comes from a human donor with multiple sclerosis. In nucleotides, the CDR3 is TGTGCCAGCAGTTTAGAAGGGATGGGCTACGAGCAGTACTTC. It encodes CASSLEGMGYEQYF.